This T cell receptor beta chain was recovered during a study of PD-L1 blockade in urothelial cancer. Generated by immunoSEQ multiplex PCR, the TCRdb table keeps only in-frame clones and is missing some. This table holds more than 60,000 clones, roughly 86% found once. This CDR3 has 13 residues. Trimming cost V 4 bases and J 3 bases, with 9 bases left between them. Germline CDR1 is SGHNT and CDR2 is YENEEA. Time point reported: peripheral blood 6 weeks after treatment start. The rearrangement joins TRBV11-3 to TRBJ1-2; D is unresolved. Source: PBMCs, taken around atezolizumab (anti-PD-L1) treatment. The TCR sequence derives from a man in his 60s with urothelial cancer. The CDR3 DNA reads as TGTGCCAGCAGCTCCGACATAGACTATGGCTACACCTTC. Its translation: CASSSDIDYGYTF. The full variable domain, its missing parts supplied by reference TRBV11-3 and TRBJ1-2, is EAGVVQSPRYKIIEKKQPVAFWCNPISGHNTLYWYLQNLGQGPELLIRYENEEAVDDSQLPKDRFSAERLKGVDSTLKIQPAELGDSAVYLCASSSDIDYGYTFGSGTRLTVV.